Below are 7 T cell receptor beta chains sequenced from a single sample in a study of blood T cell repertoires in COVID-19. Assay: immunoSEQ multiplex PCR; the TCRdb copy retains only in-frame clones and omits some. Among more than 95,000 clones, around 70% were seen once, and the ten largest hold about 6.3%. The source material was peripheral blood. The receptors stem from a man of 80 years or more with COVID-19, enrolled during active disease.

The rearrangement joins TRBV27 to TRBJ2-7, with 8 bases lining up with TRBD1. With V trimmed by 6 bases and J by 3 bases, 10 bases remained unmatched. The germline V gene has CDR1 MNHEY and CDR2 SMNVEV (reference sequence). The CDR3 is 15 residues long. CDR3 sequence reads: CASSRTPGTGYEQYF. The DNA for the CDR3 is TGTGCCAGCAGCCGAACCCCCGGGACAGGCTACGAGCAGTACTTC.

V usage is TRBV28 and J usage is TRBJ1-2; D remains unclear. Per the germline V gene, CDR1 is MDHEN and CDR2 is SYDVKM. Trimming removed 2 bases at V and 1 base at J, with 8 bases between. The CDR3 has 14 residues. For the CDR3, the DNA is TGTGCCAGCAGTTTAACACACAGTAACTATGGCTACACCTTC. The encoded protein is CASSLTHSNYGYTF.

In this sample, this clone turned up a few times. The chain links TRBV19 to TRBJ1-2, with D unclear. From germline, CDR1 is LNHDA and CDR2 SQIVND (reference sequence). Trimming cost V 3 bases and J 1 base, with 9 bases left between them. The CDR3 extends over 14 amino acids. In nucleotides, the CDR3 is TGTGCCAGTAGTATTGGTCAGTTTAACTATGGCTACACCTTC. Its protein product is CASSIGQFNYGYTF.

The gene calls are TRBV10-3 and TRBJ2-2; the match to TRBD1 covers 9 bases. V was pared by 4 bases and J by 9 bases, with 6 bases of the junction left unmatched. The CDR3 loop spans 14 amino acids. Per germline, CDR1 ENHRY and CDR2 SYGVKD. In DNA, the CDR3 is TGTGCCATCAGTGCGGGGGACAGGGCTAGGGAGCTGTTTTTT. This gives the protein CAISAGDRARELFF.

The J gene is TRBJ1-1, the V gene TRBV28; TRBD1 matches 11 bases. This CDR3 has 16 amino acids. V lost 5 bases, J lost 0 bases, and 5 bases stayed unmatched. Germline CDR1 and CDR2: MDHEN and SYDVKM. The CDR3 nucleotides are TGTGCCAGCAGTGATTGGGACAGGGGGTTGAACACTGAAGCTTTCTTT. It is translated as CASSDWDRGLNTEAFF. Drawing the rest from reference TRBV28 and TRBJ1-1, the complete variable domain is DVKVTQSSRYLVKRTGEKVFLECVQDMDHENMFWYRQDPGLGLRLIYFSYDVKMKEKGDIPEGYSVSREKKERFSLILESASTNQTSMYLCASSDWDRGLNTEAFFGQGTRLTVV.

The rearrangement joins TRBV2 to TRBJ1-6; no definite D call. Germline values: CDR1 SNHLY, CDR2 FYNNEI. This CDR3 is 12 amino acids long. V was shortened by 7 bases and J by 11 bases, with 12 bases between the two germline ends. The CDR3, as DNA: TGTGCCAGCACGGTCGTACTCACACCCCTCCACTTT. It codes for CASTVVLTPLHF.

The chain carries TRBV30 and TRBJ1-4; TRBD1 matches at 9 bases. With 6 bases clipped from V and 5 bases from J, the junction kept 4 bases outside the gene matches. Germline V lookup: CDR1 GTSNPN, CDR2 SVGIG (reference sequence). This CDR3 is 13 amino acids long. Here the CDR3 reads CACAGQGNEKLFF. In DNA form, the CDR3 reads TGTGCCTGCGCGGGACAGGGAAATGAAAAACTGTTTTTT.